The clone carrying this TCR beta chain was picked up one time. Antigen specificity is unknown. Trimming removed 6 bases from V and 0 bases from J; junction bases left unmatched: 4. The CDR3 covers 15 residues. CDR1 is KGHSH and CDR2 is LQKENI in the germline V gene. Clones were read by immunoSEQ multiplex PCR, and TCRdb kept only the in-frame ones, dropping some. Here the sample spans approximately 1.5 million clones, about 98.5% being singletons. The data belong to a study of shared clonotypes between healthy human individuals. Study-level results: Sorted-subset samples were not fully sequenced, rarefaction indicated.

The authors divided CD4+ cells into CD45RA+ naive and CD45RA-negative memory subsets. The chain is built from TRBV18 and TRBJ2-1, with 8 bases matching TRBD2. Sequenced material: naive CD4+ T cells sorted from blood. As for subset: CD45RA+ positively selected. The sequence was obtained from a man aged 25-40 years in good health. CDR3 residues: CASSLAGSSYNEQFF. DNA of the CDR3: TGTGCCAGCTCGTTAGCGGGAAGCTCCTACAATGAGCAGTTCTTC. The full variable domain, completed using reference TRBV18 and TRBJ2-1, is NAGVMQNPRHLVRRRGQEARLRCSPMKGHSHVYWYRQLPEEGLKFMVYLQKENIIDESGMPKERFSAEFPKEGPSILRIQQVVRGDSAAYFCASSLAGSSYNEQFFGPGTRLTVL.